These T cell receptor beta chains were read from a single sample in a study of identical twins. TCRdb reanalysed the 5' RACE reads using MiXCR and keeps one entry per CDR3 protein. The table records about 1.7 million distinct CDR3 sequences, about 32% of them present only once. Sequences were obtained from cord blood. These receptors came from a newborn girl in good health. The CDR3 runs from the conserved cysteine through the conserved F or W.

j_call v_call cdr3_aa
TRBJ1-1 TRBV12-3/TRBV12-4 CASSSIHTEAFF
TRBJ2-2 TRBV7-2 CASSLARNTGELFF
TRBJ2-3 TRBV19 CASRVNGGADTQYF
TRBJ2-7 TRBV10-3 CAIKRQGSDEQYF
TRBJ1-2 TRBV4-1 CASSRALRDTYYGYTF
TRBJ1-2 TRBV5-6 CASSFGSGTFYSNYGYTF
TRBJ1-5 TRBV6-6 CASSVRDRGRGNQPQHF
TRBJ2-4 TRBV7-7 CASSLGLVSEQYF
TRBJ2-1 TRBV3-1 CASSQTLSGGVFDEQFF
TRBJ2-7 TRBV7-9 CASSIQISLGQASYEQYF
TRBJ1-1 TRBV4-1 CASSARDRGRIPEAFF
TRBJ1-2 TRBV3-1 CASSQVHPQAESNYGYTF
TRBJ2-3 TRBV20-1 CSARQGRGTQYF
TRBJ2-3 TRBV20-1 CSARAGVHIRSLQDTQYF
TRBJ2-6 TRBV27 CASSLTSAGANVLTF
TRBJ1-6 TRBV5-1 CASSRTGGKEPLHF
TRBJ2-1 TRBV10-3 CAISESQTSGTYNEQFF
TRBJ2-5 TRBV9 CASSAGTRRETQYF
TRBJ2-7 TRBV5-1 CASSLITGGYEQYF
TRBJ1-2 TRBV3-1 CASSHRDRVLNYGYTF
TRBJ1-2 TRBV20-1 CSARVGAGRGYGYTF
TRBJ1-1 TRBV12-3/TRBV12-4 CASSRPTEAFF
TRBJ2-4 TRBV3-1 CASSQERTSGQNIQYF
TRBJ1-1 TRBV29-1 CSGEGQGPEAFF
TRBJ1-4 TRBV7-2 CASSHRQRLGEKLFF
TRBJ2-5 TRBV4-1 CASSQTSQETQYF
. TRBV13 CASSSRLAGDPETQFF
TRBJ2-5 TRBV7-2 CASSLRWRLGYNEQYF
TRBJ2-1 TRBV6-1 CASSVLAGGPREQFF
TRBJ1-3 TRBV28 CASRGDRAVGNTIYF
. TRBV7-9 CASSSLRLDTYNEQYF
TRBJ2-5 TRBV3-1 CASSQDPSGGEETQYF
TRBJ2-3 TRBV5-1 CASSTTGTTFEDTQYF
TRBJ2-5 TRBV11-1 CASSLNADGVYF
TRBJ1-2 TRBV28 CASSFSYKPGAHYGYTF
TRBJ1-4 TRBV4-2 CASSRPPGQHNEKLFF
TRBJ1-2 TRBV5-4 CASRTQGKHGYTF
TRBJ2-1 TRBV5-1 CASSLVQSSYNEQFF
TRBJ2-1 TRBV5-6 CASSPSGQGSPSVNEQFF
TRBJ1-5 TRBV6-2/TRBV6-3 CASSYSPGGSNQPQHF
TRBJ2-3 TRBV20-1 CSARGYGGTDTQYF